This T cell receptor (beta chain) was sequenced during a study of cytomegalovirus exposure and HLA in healthy donors. Study-wide points: A previous analysis found most TCR beta V segments productive roughly 87% or roughly 30% of the time. A later analysis linked about 17,000 TCR beta sequences to HLA alleles at 0.05 false discovery rate.

PCR primers comprised 60 Vbeta and 13 Jbeta primers. Assay used: immunoSEQ multiplex PCR; TCRdb lists only in-frame clones, some missing. The sample has about 120,000 clones, 81% seen once. A remark on this clone: Its target is unknown.

Healthy bone marrow donors made up the cohort. Germline lookup yields CDR1 MDHEN and CDR2 SYDVKM. The CDR3 is 15 residues long. Trimming removed 6 bases from V and 4 bases from J, with 16 bases in between. V usage is TRBV28 and J usage is TRBJ2-1; tentative D call: TRBD1 (6 bases). Sequencing was done on a sample of PBMCs. The TCR was taken from a woman between 40 and 55 years old in good health and CMV-seronegative. CDR3 region: CASRTDSGAYNEQFF. The CDR3 coding sequence is TGTGCCAGCAGGACCGATTCAGGGGCATACAATGAGCAGTTCTTC.